A single sample gave rise to the 16 T cell receptor beta chains below, sequenced in a study of early stage breast cancer tumors (dated by TCRdb to 2015 to 2018). Library method: the immunoSEQ multiplex PCR assay. TCRdb took over this immuneACCESS table, retaining in-frame rearrangements with V and J assigned. Such tables are incomplete; in checked studies, under half of the missing clones stem from an unresolved V gene, and the remainder is unexplained. A total of approximately 6,100 clones appear in this sample, nearly 80% of them only once. The leading ten clones occupy around 10% of the sample. The material sequenced was normal breast tissue next to the tumor. The source is a person aged 65 to 79 with breast cancer.

This sequence joins TRBV7-9 and TRBJ2-5, with D possibly matching TRBD2 (6 bases). The V gene lost 1 base and the J gene lost 7 bases, with 13 bases spanning the gap. The germline gives CDR1 SEHNR, CDR2 FQNEAQ (reference sequence). This CDR3 has 14 residues. This CDR3 reads CASSLGDSTGTQYF. DNA of the CDR3: TGTGCCAGCAGCTTAGGGGACTCCACAGGGACCCAGTACTTC.

The chain recombines TRBV5-8 with TRBJ1-6; D remains unclear. The CDR3 runs 16 residues. Germline CDR1 SGHTS, CDR2 YDEGEE. V was clipped by 3 bases and J by 2 bases, with 12 bases between them. In DNA form, the CDR3 reads TGTGCCAGCAGCTCGACTCGGAACCCCTATAATTCACCCCTCCACTTT. It encodes CASSSTRNPYNSPLHF.

V is TRBV5-4 and J is TRBJ1-1, with TRBD1 identical over 10 bases. The CDR3 contains 14 residues. Germline trimming cut 5 bases from V and 5 bases from J; bases unmatched to any gene: 6. Germline CDR1 and CDR2: SGHNT and YYREEE (reference sequence). The CDR3 nucleotides are TGTGCCAGCAGTTCTGACAGGGGGCGGACTGAAGCTTTCTTT. This codes for CASSSDRGRTEAFF. Supplemented by reference TRBV5-4 and TRBJ1-1, the full variable domain reads ETGVTQSPTHLIKTRGQQVTLRCSSQSGHNTVSWYQQALGQGPQFIFQYYREEENGRGNFPPRFSGLQFPNYSSELNVNALELDDSALYLCASSSDRGRTEAFFGQGTRLTVV.

The CDR3 DNA follows: TGCAGCGTTGTTATCAGTTACTACGAGCAGTACTTC. Protein: CSVVISYYEQYF. The chain carries TRBV29-1 and TRBJ2-7, with unresolved D. CDR1 and CDR2 (germline): SQVTM, ANQGSEA. This CDR3 region has 12 residues. Trimming cost V 4 bases and J 3 bases, with 10 bases left between them.

The chain has TRBV4-2 and TRBJ2-1; TRBD2 might be the D (5 bases). Looked up from germline, CDR1 is LGHNA and CDR2 is YNFKEQ. This CDR3 region has 17 residues. V was shortened by 0 bases and J by 1 base, with 13 bases between the two germline ends. CDR3 amino acids: CASSQDASRTSYNEQFF. CDR3 bases: TGTGCCAGCAGCCAAGATGCATCCAGGACTTCCTACAATGAGCAGTTCTTC.

The genes are TRBV9 and TRBJ2-4; D remains ambiguous. Deletions cut 0 bases from V and 0 bases from J, with 22 bases between. The CDR3 spans 20 residues. Germline V gives CDR1 SGDLS, CDR2 YYNGEE. The CDR3 loop is CASSVGRSTPDLVAKNIQYF. Here the CDR3 DNA reads TGTGCCAGCAGCGTAGGTCGGTCCACTCCCGATCTTGTAGCCAAAAACATTCAGTACTTC.

This chain links TRBV4-1 with TRBJ1-1, with D perhaps TRBD1 (5 bases). The V gene's germline CDR1 is MGHRA and CDR2 YSYEKL. This CDR3 comprises 16 residues. V lost 1 base to trimming and J lost 0 bases, with 12 bases between them. CDR3 in DNA: TGCGCCAGCAGCCAAGGGGGCAGCTATATGAACACTGAAGCTTTCTTT. It is translated as CASSQGGSYMNTEAFF.

This clone appeared a few times. The genes are TRBV25-1 and TRBJ1-5; D perhaps matches TRBD1 (6 bases). Germline CDR1 reads MGHDK; CDR2 reads SYGVNS. Between the trimmed V and J ends, which lost 5 bases and 1 base, there was a span of 9 bases. The CDR3 is 14 amino acids. Written as DNA, the CDR3 is TGTGCCAGCAGTACTACAGGGAGCAATCAGCCCCAGCATTTT. The encoded protein is CASSTTGSNQPQHF. The full variable domain, with the rest looked up from reference TRBV25-1 and TRBJ1-5, is EADIYQTPRYLVIGTGKKITLECSQTMGHDKMYWYQQDPGMELHLIHYSYGVNSTEKGDLSSESTVSRIRTEHFPLTLESARPSHTSQYLCASSTTGSNQPQHFGDGTRLSIL.

This chain connects TRBV28 to TRBJ1-6, with D hard to call. V lost 11 bases and J 7 bases, leaving 15 bases between the germline ends. This CDR3 is built from 13 residues. Per the germline V gene, CDR1 is MDHEN and CDR2 is SYDVKM. CDR3 loop: CAAENVLNSPLHF. Here the CDR3 DNA reads TGTGCCGCTGAGAACGTCCTAAATTCACCCCTCCACTTT.

The chain links TRBV19 to TRBJ2-7; D not resolved. Germline CDR1 and CDR2: LNHDA and SQIVND (reference sequence). Trimming removed 3 bases at V and 7 bases at J, with 10 bases between. This CDR3 region has 12 residues. The CDR3, as DNA: TGTGCCAGTAGTATGAGAAGTCGAGAGCAGTACTTC. It is translated as CASSMRSREQYF.

The CDR3 coding sequence is TGTGCCAGCAGCTTAGTCGCGGGGGAACGAGAAACCCAGTACTTC. Translated, it gives CASSLVAGERETQYF. The V gene is TRBV7-2, the J gene TRBJ2-5; 7 bases match TRBD2. V shed 1 base and J 8 bases; nucleotides not matched to a gene: 10. The CDR3 contains 15 residues. The germline V gene has CDR1 SGHTA and CDR2 FQGNSA.

There are a few counts of this clone. The CDR3 coding sequence is TGTGCCAGCAGCCCACGGGGGGGCGACACCGGGGAGCTGTTTTTT. This sequence encodes CASSPRGGDTGELFF. The chain links TRBV9 to TRBJ2-2, with 8 bases lining up with TRBD2. Germline lookup yields CDR1 SGDLS and CDR2 YYNGEE. This CDR3 region has 15 residues. V trimming: 4 bases; J trimming: 3 bases; junction bases outside the gene matches: 5.

J is TRBJ2-3 and V is TRBV7-3, with 7 bases aligning to TRBD2. The V and J ends lost 3 bases and 2 bases, in that order; junction bases with no gene match: 5. CDR1 SGHTA and CDR2 FQGTGA come from the germline V gene. The CDR3 sequence is 15 residues long. The CDR3 region has the DNA TGTGCCAGCAGCTTCGGCGGGAGTTTCACAGATACGCAGTATTTT. This gives the protein CASSFGGSFTDTQYF.

The chain is built from TRBV28 and TRBJ1-5; perhaps TRBD1 as D (6 bases). Trimming removed 3 bases at V and 5 bases at J, with 11 bases between. Germline V gives CDR1 MDHEN, CDR2 SYDVKM. The CDR3 length is 14 residues. CDR3 sequence reads: CASSFGRGYQPQHF. Here the CDR3 DNA reads TGTGCCAGCAGTTTTGGCAGGGGTTATCAGCCCCAGCATTTT.

The table lists this clone with a few counts. The chain couples TRBV6-6 to TRBJ1-2, with TRBD1 identical over 9 bases. Germline V CDR1 and CDR2: MNHNY, SVGAGI (reference sequence). The CDR3 is 16 residues long. The V gene end was trimmed by 6 bases and the J gene end by 4 bases; junction bases not matched to a gene: 12. CDR3 sequence: CASRDAGTGLGYGYTF. In DNA, the CDR3 is TGTGCCAGCAGAGACGCCGGGACAGGGCTTGGCTATGGCTACACCTTC.

This chain uses TRBV5-1 with TRBJ2-1, with 8 bases identical to TRBD1. V lost 4 bases to trimming and J lost 2 bases; unmatched junction nucleotides: 5. The germline gives CDR1 SGHRS, CDR2 YFSETQ. CDR3 length equals 15 residues. The CDR3 nucleotides read TGCGCCAGCAGCCCAGGACAGGGAACCTACAATGAGCAGTTCTTC. As protein: CASSPGQGTYNEQFF.